The rows below give T cell receptor beta chains drawn from one sample of a study of cytomegalovirus exposure and HLA in healthy donors. Some clones are missing from TCRdb's copy, which holds only in-frame ones; the method was immunoSEQ multiplex PCR. Altogether a few hundred thousand clones are present, 80% to 90% being singletons, with the ten largest covering over 0.8%. Sequenced: PBMCs. These receptor sequences come from a woman between 18 and 29 years old in good health and CMV-seronegative. Both conserved end residues are part of each CDR3.

cdr3_length j_call v_call cdr3_aa
14 TRBJ2-1 TRBV5-1 CASSLSSNYNEQFF
13 TRBJ2-1 TRBV9 CASSRRGGNEQFF
14 TRBJ1-4 TRBV2 CASSVGGLNEKLFF
12 TRBJ2-7 TRBV7-2 CASRGGSYEQYF
14 TRBJ1-2 TRBV5-1 CASSLGDRNYGYTF
16 TRBJ2-7 TRBV5-1 CASSSRQGGLYYEQYF
14 TRBJ1-1 TRBV5-1 CASSTGTGNTEAFF
15 TRBJ2-3 TRBV15 CATSRRLADTDTQYF
12 TRBJ2-7 TRBV28 CASTGAGYEQYF
16 TRBJ2-1 TRBV28 CASSFETGGAYNEQFF
14 TRBJ2-7 TRBV19 CASSVVGQGYEQYF